This TCR beta chain was sequenced in a study of spatial heterogeneity in lung cancer. Study in general: Sequenced follow-up PBMC samples came a median of about two years after resection, where available. Across the raw uncorrected reads, a unique TCR and UMI combination was observed, on average, more than ten times.

The CDR3 is 19 residues long. V was trimmed by 0 bases and J by 1 base, leaving 18 bases between them. Germline assignment: CDR1 KGHDR and CDR2 SFDVKD. A distinct unique molecular identifier was carried by each TCR cDNA molecule. TCRdb independently ran MiXCR on the 5' RACE reads; one entry per CDR3 protein. This sample has some 41,000 distinct CDR3 sequences, with 22% found just once. Noted time point: blood at routine non-recurrence follow-up after resection. Researchers sequenced whole RNA taken from tumor, nontumor lung or frozen PBMC without sorting. This clonotype was found a few times. This chain joins TRBV24-1 and TRBJ1-5; D perhaps matches TRBD1 (6 bases). The starting material was PBMCs, obtained at follow-up. The sequence came from a female donor with early-stage non-small cell lung cancer. This CDR3 reads CATSDLFITGPWSNQPQHF. The CDR3 coding sequence is TGTGCCACCAGTGATTTGTTCATTACAGGGCCCTGGAGCAATCAGCCCCAGCATTTT.